These 29 T cell receptor beta chains were all obtained from the same sample, sequenced in a study of OX40 agonist ivuxolimab in advanced cancers. Receptor amplification or capture employed the immunoSEQ multiplex PCR assay. TCRdb took this table from immuneACCESS and kept in-frame rearrangements with V and J called. Such tables lack part of the clones; where checked against another copy, unresolved V genes explain under half of the gap, and the rest is unexplained. The sample table lists over 70,000 clones, more than 80% of them with a count of one. Roughly 0.56% of the sample comes from the top ten. Sequenced material: CD4+ or CD8+ T cells sorted from blood, taken in a trial of the OX40 agonist ivuxolimab. Receptors were obtained from an adult with an advanced solid tumor such as melanoma, head and neck, liver or kidney cancer.

The chain is built from TRBV19 and TRBJ2-4; D remains unclear. V dropped 5 bases and J dropped 0 bases, with 14 bases sitting between them. CDR3 length: 16 amino acids. The germline gives CDR1 LNHDA, CDR2 SQIVND (reference sequence). The CDR3 nucleotides read TGTGCCAGTAGTTTCAGACCCTTGGGAGCCAAAAACATTCAGTACTTC. Its translation: CASSFRPLGAKNIQYF.

The rearrangement uses TRBV2 and TRBJ2-1; 7 nucleotides line up with TRBD1. The CDR3 runs to 13 residues. The trim removed 6 bases at V and 10 bases at J, leaving 9 bases unmatched. The germline CDR1 and CDR2 sequences are SNHLY and FYNNEI. The CDR3 coding sequence is TGTGCCAGCAGAGGATACAGGGGCGGGGAGCAGTTCTTC. It codes for CASRGYRGGEQFF.

A few counts support this clone. The chain employs TRBV2 and TRBJ1-5; D remains ambiguous. The CDR3 totals 14 residues. Germline V gene lookup returns CDR1 SNHLY and CDR2 FYNNEI. V lost 7 bases to trimming and J lost 0 bases, with 10 bases between them. The CDR3 nucleotides are TGTGCCAGCACAACCGACAATAGCAATCAGCCCCAGCATTTT. Amino acids: CASTTDNSNQPQHF.

The chain links TRBV19 to TRBJ2-7, with TRBD2 identical over 12 bases. Per germline, CDR1 LNHDA and CDR2 SQIVND (reference sequence). The CDR3 sequence is 18 residues long. The J segment lost 1 base and the V segment lost 3 bases, leaving 10 bases of the junction unmatched. CDR3 DNA sequence: TGTGCCAGTAGTATGGCTTCCCTAGCGGGAGGGCCGTCCTACGAGCAGTACTTC. This codes for CASSMASLAGGPSYEQYF.

This rearrangement joins TRBV4-1 to TRBJ2-2, with 7 bases that match TRBD2. V lost 0 bases and J lost 0; bases outside the gene matches: 4. Germline loops: CDR1 MGHRA, CDR2 YSYEKL. The CDR3 is made up of 17 amino acids. Here the CDR3 reads CASSQDQSGANTGELFF. For the CDR3, the DNA is TGCGCCAGCAGCCAAGATCAAAGCGGGGCGAACACCGGGGAGCTGTTTTTT.

This clone occurred once. The chain has TRBV25-1 and TRBJ2-5; TRBD2 aligns across 11 bases. The junction had 14 bases not matched to a gene; V was cut back by 6 bases and J by 5 bases. CDR1 and CDR2 from the germline V gene are MGHDK and SYGVNS. The CDR3 runs 17 residues. CDR3 region: CASRGGLAGGKGETQYF. As DNA, the CDR3 is TGTGCCAGCAGGGGGGGGCTAGCGGGAGGCAAGGGGGAGACCCAGTACTTC.

The chain's CDR3 is CALGRYSGNTIYF. CDR3 nucleotide sequence: TGTGCCTTGGGACGGTACTCTGGAAACACCATATATTTT. The gene calls are TRBV30 and TRBJ1-3; possible D gene TRBD1, 5 bases. V was cut by 7 bases and J by 0 bases, with 10 bases left in between. Germline V gene lookup returns CDR1 GTSNPN and CDR2 SVGIG (reference sequence). This CDR3 has 13 amino acids. The full variable domain, with the rest looked up from reference TRBV30 and TRBJ1-3, is SQTIHQWPATLVQPVGSPLSLECTVEGTSNPNLYWYRQAAGRGLQLLFYSVGIGQISSEVPQNLSASRPQDRQFILSSKKLLLSDSGFYLCALGRYSGNTIYFGEGSWLTVV.

This chain joins TRBV11-2 and TRBJ2-3; D is possibly TRBD2 (5 bases). CDR3 size: 15 residues. Germline-derived CDR1 and CDR2 are SGHAT and FQNNGV. The V end was cut by 3 bases, the J end by 6 bases, with 16 bases between. DNA for the CDR3: TGTGCCAGCAGCTTTGGGCTAAAGGACTCGGATACGCAGTATTTT. As protein: CASSFGLKDSDTQYF.

The chain couples TRBV5-6 to TRBJ2-1, with 10 bases matching TRBD2. V gave up 5 bases and J gave up 4 bases; unmatched junction bases: 9. This CDR3 comprises 16 residues. Germline CDR1 reads SGHDT; CDR2 reads YYEEEE. The CDR3 nucleotides read TGTGCCAGCAGTTCCCTAGCGGGAGAGCGGTACAATGAGCAGTTCTTC. Its translation: CASSSLAGERYNEQFF.

The J gene is TRBJ2-7, the V gene TRBV7-9; D gene uncertain. Germline V gene data show CDR1 as SEHNR and CDR2 as FQNEAQ (reference sequence). The CDR3 has 14 amino acids. V shed 1 base and J shed 3 bases, with 10 bases lying between them. CDR3 region: CASSLGVGFYEQYF. CDR3 nucleotides: TGTGCCAGCAGCTTAGGCGTCGGATTCTACGAGCAGTACTTC. Together with reference TRBV7-9 and TRBJ2-7, the CDR3 gives the full variable domain: DTGVSQNPRHKITKRGQNVTFRCDPISEHNRLYWYRQTLGQGPEFLTYFQNEAQLEKSRLLSDRFSAERPKGSFSTLEIQRTEQGDSAMYLCASSLGVGFYEQYFGPGTRLTVT.

This chain links TRBV7-9 with TRBJ2-1; no definite D call. V was trimmed by 2 bases and J by 6 bases, leaving 8 bases between them. CDR3 length equals 13 residues. Germline V lookup: CDR1 SEHNR, CDR2 FQNEAQ (reference sequence). In DNA form, the CDR3 reads TGTGCCAGCAGCTTAAACGCCCCCAATGAGCAGTTCTTC. Encoded protein: CASSLNAPNEQFF.

The gene calls are TRBV18 and TRBJ2-1; either TRBD1 or TRBD2 may fit D (6 bases each). Germline values: CDR1 KGHSH, CDR2 LQKENI. Deletions cut 3 bases from V and 9 bases from J, with 12 bases between. CDR3 length: 13 amino acids. CDR3 coding DNA: TGTGCCAGCTCACCCCACAGGGAGGTTGAGCAGTTCTTC. It yields the protein CASSPHREVEQFF.

This sequence joins TRBV18 and TRBJ2-1; 7 bases are a match to TRBD1. The CDR3 sequence is 14 residues long. Germline V gene data show CDR1 as KGHSH and CDR2 as LQKENI. Trimming removed 3 bases from V and 1 base from J; junction bases left unmatched: 0. The CDR3 DNA is TGTGCCAGCTCACCGACAGGGTCCTACAATGAGCAGTTCTTC. Translated, it gives CASSPTGSYNEQFF.

This rearrangement joins TRBV18 to TRBJ1-4, with no clear D. Germline assignment: CDR1 KGHSH and CDR2 LQKENI. This CDR3 has 15 residues. Trimming took 4 bases from V and 0 from J, leaving 9 bases between them. As DNA, the CDR3 is TGTGCCAGCTCACTTTACGGTGCAACTAATGAAAAACTGTTTTTT. This translates into CASSLYGATNEKLFF. The variable domain in full, completed from reference TRBV18 and TRBJ1-4, reads NAGVMQNPRHLVRRRGQEARLRCSPMKGHSHVYWYRQLPEEGLKFMVYLQKENIIDESGMPKERFSAEFPKEGPSILRIQQVVRGDSAAYFCASSLYGATNEKLFFGSGTQLSVL.

The chain carries TRBV29-1 and TRBJ2-7, with 8 bases identical to TRBD1. This CDR3 has 15 amino acids. Germline lookup yields CDR1 SQVTM and CDR2 ANQGSEA. The V gene end was trimmed by 0 bases and the J gene end by 3 bases; junction bases not matched to a gene: 7. CDR3 DNA sequence: TGCAGCGTTGAAGATACAGGACAGGGTGACTACGAGCAGTACTTC. It encodes CSVEDTGQGDYEQYF.

CDR3 nucleotide sequence: TGTGCCAGCAGCCTTAGAACGGTTGCCGGGGAGCTGTTTTTT. This sequence encodes CASSLRTVAGELFF. The chain joins TRBV11-2 to TRBJ2-2; D is undetermined. V was clipped by 5 bases and J by 6 bases, with 13 bases between them. Germline V gives CDR1 SGHAT, CDR2 FQNNGV. The length of the CDR3 is 14 residues.

In this sample, this clone turned up a few times. The chain has TRBV18 and TRBJ2-7, with 10 bases lining up with TRBD2. CDR1 is KGHSH, CDR2 LQKENI, per germline. The CDR3 covers 18 residues. Germline trimming cut 1 base from V and 0 bases from J; bases unmatched to any gene: 9. As DNA, the CDR3 is TGTGCCAGCTCACCACTTGGTAGCGGGAGGACGGGCTCCTACGAGCAGTACTTC. This sequence encodes CASSPLGSGRTGSYEQYF.

The rearrangement links TRBV28 to TRBJ2-7, with 9 bases fitting TRBD2. Germline V gene data show CDR1 as MDHEN and CDR2 as SYDVKM. CDR3 length equals 16 residues. V lost 7 bases to trimming and J lost 4 bases; unmatched junction nucleotides: 14. CDR3 in DNA: TGTGCCAGCACCTTCGGGGCGGGAGGGCCATTTTACGAGCAGTACTTC. Its protein is CASTFGAGGPFYEQYF.

This clone has a handful of counts. This sequence joins TRBV9 and TRBJ2-5; D is uncertain. V was shortened by 4 bases and J by 5 bases, with 15 bases between the two germline ends. Germline CDR1 SGDLS, CDR2 YYNGEE. This CDR3 is built from 14 residues. CDR3 DNA sequence: TGTGCCAGCAGCCCCCAAAGTGTCGGGGAGACCCAGTACTTC. Translation: CASSPQSVGETQYF.

V usage is TRBV2 and J usage is TRBJ2-7; 11 positions match TRBD2. CDR3 length equals 14 residues. Germline CDR1 is SNHLY and CDR2 is FYNNEI. V gave up 10 bases and J gave up 5 bases; unmatched junction bases: 10. CDR3 sequence reads: CAITTSGRVNEQYF. The DNA for the CDR3 is TGTGCCATCACCACTAGCGGGAGAGTCAACGAGCAGTACTTC.

The chain combines TRBV5-1 with TRBJ1-2; weak D call: TRBD1 (6 bases). The germline V gene has CDR1 SGHRS and CDR2 YFSETQ. The CDR3 consists of 12 residues. V was cut by 4 bases and J by 3 bases, with 7 bases left in between. CDR3 loop: CASSRTDYGYTF. Written as DNA, the CDR3 is TGCGCCAGCAGCCGGACAGACTATGGCTACACCTTC.

The CDR3 is CASSKRSRSLNTEAFF. CDR3 nucleotide sequence: TGTGCCAGCAGCAAACGGAGCAGGTCTTTGAACACTGAAGCTTTCTTT. This chain connects TRBV21-1 to TRBJ1-1. TRBV21-1 is recorded as a pseudogene. There are 16 residues in the CDR3.

The chain employs TRBV5-4 and TRBJ2-5; D might be TRBD2 (6 bases). Trimming removed 0 bases from V and 5 bases from J, with 11 bases in between. The CDR3 sequence is 14 residues long. CDR1 is SGHNT and CDR2 is YYREEE in the germline V gene (reference sequence). The CDR3 is CASSLGLVGETQYF. The CDR3 DNA reads as TGTGCCAGCAGCTTGGGACTAGTGGGGGAGACCCAGTACTTC.

This clone has a single count. The chain carries TRBV6-5 and TRBJ2-3; D not resolved. CDR1 is MNHEY and CDR2 is SVGAGI in the germline V gene. Trimming cost V 2 bases and J 0 bases, with 12 bases left between them. CDR3 length: 16 amino acids. This CDR3 is CASSYRIFSSTDTQYF. CDR3 in DNA: TGTGCCAGCAGTTACAGGATTTTCTCTAGCACAGATACGCAGTATTTT.

V usage is TRBV12-5 and J usage is TRBJ2-1, with TRBD1 as a possible D gene (5 bases). The germline V gene encodes CDR1 LGHNT and CDR2 FRNRAP. The CDR3 has 16 residues. V lost 2 bases, J lost 7 bases, and 18 bases lay in between. The CDR3 sequence is CASGLIGVRSINEQFF. The CDR3 nucleotides read TGTGCTAGTGGTTTGATAGGGGTTCGCTCTATTAATGAGCAGTTCTTC.

The chain couples TRBV4-1 to TRBJ1-4, with 9 bases identical to TRBD1. Germline V lookup: CDR1 MGHRA, CDR2 YSYEKL. V trimming: 4 bases; J trimming: 4 bases; junction bases outside the gene matches: 7. The CDR3 sequence is 16 residues long. CDR3 DNA sequence: TGCGCCAGCAGCCGGGCACCGGGACAGGGTAATGAAAAACTGTTTTTT. Protein sequence: CASSRAPGQGNEKLFF.

The V and J genes are TRBV15 and TRBJ2-7; 8 bases align to TRBD1. Germline CDR1 reads LNHNV; CDR2 reads YYDKDF (reference sequence). The J segment lost 5 bases and the V segment lost 0 bases, leaving 9 bases of the junction unmatched. The CDR3 consists of 16 residues. The CDR3 protein is CATSRDAQGALNEQYF. The CDR3 DNA sequence: TGTGCCACCAGCAGAGATGCTCAGGGGGCACTCAACGAGCAGTACTTC.

The chain joins TRBV6-5 to TRBJ1-4; D is undetermined. Trimming took off 5 bases at V and 5 bases at J, with 15 bases between the two ends. Germline CDR1 reads MNHEY; CDR2 reads SVGAGI. The CDR3 has 15 amino acids. The CDR3 DNA follows: TGTGCCAGCAGTACGGGATTACGGCGGAATGAAAAACTGTTTTTT. This codes for CASSTGLRRNEKLFF.

A single count supports this clone. The rearrangement links TRBV29-1 to TRBJ2-1, with D uncertain. Germline V CDR1 and CDR2: SQVTM, ANQGSEA. This CDR3 region has 10 residues. V lost 7 bases and J lost 2, with 3 bases in between. The CDR3 bases are TGCAGCGCCGCCTACAATGAGCAGTTCTTC. It yields the protein CSAAYNEQFF.